Listed below are T cell receptor beta chains from one sample, sequenced in a study of metastatic and nonmetastatic thyroid tumors. MiXCR re-clonotyped the PCR reads for TCRdb. The sample holds approximately 44,000 clones, roughly 24% seen once. The sample consisted of tumor tissue. The receptors come from a female donor with papillary thyroid cancer or a benign thyroid nodule (not recorded which). Some clones in this sample may be carry-over from other donors' samples. CDR3s include the opening cysteine and the closing phenylalanine or tryptophan. D genes are given only for firm matches. The size field is filled for only some rows; it gives once, few, many or a size class.

D gene,clone size,J gene,V gene,CDR3 DNA,CDR3 protein
-,many,TRBJ1-2,TRBV6-5,TGTGCCAGCAGTTACTGGGCGGGGACAAACTATGGCTACACCTTC,CASSYWAGTNYGYTF
-,few,TRBJ2-5,TRBV19,TGTGCCAGTACCGAAACGAGAGGGGGTTATGTGAAGACCCAGTACTTC,CASTETRGGYVKTQYF
-,many,TRBJ2-6,TRBV10-3,TGTGCCAGCACGACAGGCTTCGGGGCCAACGTCCTGACTTTC,CASTTGFGANVLTF
TRBD2,-,TRBJ2-3,TRBV24-1,TGTGCCACCAGTGATCCAGCGGGACCCCAGGGTACGCAGTATTTT,CATSDPAGPQGTQYF
TRBD2,many,TRBJ2-3,TRBV10-1,TGCACCAGCAGTGACGGGAGGGATGTAGATACGCAGTATTTT,CTSSDGRDVDTQYF
-,many,TRBJ2-1,TRBV7-3,TGTGCCAGCAGCTTATGGGGTGTCAATGAGCAGTTCTTC,CASSLWGVNEQFF
TRBD1,many,TRBJ2-1,TRBV19,TGTGCCAGTACCACCGGGACAGGAGAGAACAATGAGCAGTTCTTC,CASTTGTGENNEQFF
-,many,TRBJ1-1,TRBV20-1,TGCAGTGCTAGAGATCCTAGGGAATCTTGGGGCACTGAAGCTTTCTTT,CSARDPRESWGTEAFF
-,medium-sized,TRBJ2-7,TRBV6-2/TRBV6-3,TGTGCCAGCAGCCCTGGACTGGAGGAGCAGTACTTC,CASSPGLEEQYF
-,-,TRBJ2-7,TRBV5-1,TGCGCCAGCAGCTTGGGAGGGGTCGAGGACGAGCAGTACTTC,CASSLGGVEDEQYF
-,-,TRBJ1-2,TRBV20-1,TGCAGTGCTAGAGGTACAGCCTCTAACTATGGCTACACCTTC,CSARGTASNYGYTF
-,-,TRBJ1-6,TRBV15,TGTGCCACCAGTAGCTCCTATAATTCACCCCTCCACTTT,CATSSSYNSPLHF
TRBD2,-,TRBJ2-1,TRBV11-2,TGTGCCAGCAGCTTATCACCCGGGACTAGCTACAATGAGCAGTTCTTC,CASSLSPGTSYNEQFF
TRBD2,few,TRBJ2-7,TRBV19,TGTGCCAGTAGTATTGGGGTAGGACTAGCACCCGAGCAGTACTTC,CASSIGVGLAPEQYF
TRBD1,-,TRBJ1-3,TRBV7-3,TGTGCCAGCAGCCTACTTAGGACAGGGTGGCCTGGAAACACCATATATTTT,CASSLLRTGWPGNTIYF
-,few,TRBJ2-1,TRBV15,TGTGCCACCAGCAGAGATGTGTTGGCCCAGCAGTTCTTC,CATSRDVLAQQFF
-,-,TRBJ2-7,TRBV14,TGTGCCAGCAGCTTCGGGTTCTCCTACGAGCAGTACTTC,CASSFGFSYEQYF
-,-,TRBJ2-1,TRBV5-1,TGCGCCAGCAGCTTGGTTGTAGACAATGAGCAGTTCTTC,CASSLVVDNEQFF
-,many,TRBJ1-6,TRBV7-2,TGTGCCAGCAGCCCCGAAACCTCCTATAATTCACCCCTCCACTTT,CASSPETSYNSPLHF
-,-,TRBJ1-6,TRBV30,TGTGCCTGGAGTGTACCGATTCCGAATTCACCCCTCCACTTT,CAWSVPIPNSPLHF
TRBD1,many,TRBJ1-5,TRBV18,TGTGCCAGCTCACTTCAACAGGGGGGAGAGCCCCAGCATTTT,CASSLQQGGEPQHF
TRBD1,-,TRBJ1-1,TRBV6-1,TGTGCCAGCAGGACCGGACAGGGGGACACTGAAGCTTTCTTT,CASRTGQGDTEAFF
-,-,TRBJ1-2,TRBV5-1,TGCGCCAGCAGCTATACTGACACGGCCTATGGCTACACCTTC,CASSYTDTAYGYTF
-,many,TRBJ2-1,TRBV19,TGTGCCAGCAATCATGGGGTCCAGATGGGCAATGAGCAGTTCTTC,CASNHGVQMGNEQFF